The 29 T cell receptor beta chains reported below all come from one sample, sequenced in a study of cytomegalovirus exposure and HLA in healthy donors. Generated by immunoSEQ multiplex PCR, the TCRdb table keeps only in-frame clones and is missing some. Of 150,000 to 200,000 clones detected, 85% appear once; the ten largest clones hold about 2%. Material for sequencing was PBMCs. All receptors come from a young man in good health and CMV-seropositive.

The chain carries TRBV11-2 and TRBJ2-7; 7 bases map to TRBD1. J gave up 2 bases and V 5 bases, and 9 bases lay outside the gene matches. This CDR3 region has 15 residues. The germline CDR1 and CDR2 sequences are SGHAT and FQNNGV. The CDR3 DNA sequence: TGTGCCAGCAGCGAATATCCAGGGGGTCCCTACGAGCAGTACTTC. This sequence encodes CASSEYPGGPYEQYF.

This clone was observed a handful of times. The chain carries TRBV10-3 and TRBJ2-7, with D perhaps matching TRBD2 (5 bases). The germline V gene encodes CDR1 ENHRY and CDR2 SYGVKD. V lost 2 bases and J lost 0, with 8 bases in between. CDR3 length: 14 residues. This chain's CDR3 is CAISEGESSYEQYF. The CDR3 bases are TGTGCCATCAGTGAGGGGGAGAGCTCCTACGAGCAGTACTTC.

This chain connects TRBV2 to TRBJ1-4; possible D gene TRBD1, 5 bases. The CDR3 sequence is 14 residues long. Germline CDR1 reads SNHLY; CDR2 reads FYNNEI. Trimming removed 8 bases at V and 3 bases at J, with 13 bases between. In nucleotides, the CDR3 is TGTGCCAGCGTGCTCGGGGGAGCTAATGAAAAACTGTTTTTT. Translating gives CASVLGGANEKLFF.

This clone has only one observation. The chain carries TRBV7-8 and TRBJ2-1, with D unresolved. Germline values: CDR1 SGHVS, CDR2 FQNEAQ. V shed 5 bases and J shed 8 bases, with 16 bases lying between them. CDR3 length equals 14 residues. This CDR3 reads CASSGSSFLDEQFF. The CDR3 DNA reads TGTGCCAGCAGCGGAAGTAGCTTTCTGGATGAGCAGTTCTTC.

V usage is TRBV19 and J usage is TRBJ2-5, with 10 bases matching TRBD2. Trimming took 4 bases from V and 5 from J; bases not matched to a gene: 10. From germline, CDR1 is LNHDA and CDR2 SQIVND (reference sequence). The CDR3 has 16 residues. CDR3 protein: CASSRLAGPPGETQYF. CDR3 in DNA: TGTGCCAGTAGTAGACTAGCGGGCCCCCCGGGGGAGACCCAGTACTTC.

This chain uses TRBV7-2 with TRBJ2-5, with TRBD2 as a possible D gene (7 bases). The CDR3 covers 18 residues. Per germline, CDR1 SGHTA and CDR2 FQGNSA. Between the trimmed V and J ends, which lost 5 bases and 5 bases, there was a span of 27 bases. CDR3 sequence reads: CASSPPGGGLRGGETQYF. CDR3 sequence (DNA): TGTGCCAGCAGCCCGCCCGGGGGTGGACTCAGGGGAGGGGAGACCCAGTACTTC.

The sample holds one count of this clone. The CDR3 DNA follows: TGTGCCAGCAGTGAAAGCCCCGGCGGGGGGGCCGAGGAGACCCAGTACTTC. Protein product: CASSESPGGGAEETQYF. The chain couples TRBV6-1 to TRBJ2-5; 9 bases are a match to TRBD2. The V and J ends lost 2 bases and 5 bases, in that order; junction bases with no gene match: 12. Germline V gene lookup returns CDR1 MNHNS and CDR2 SASEGT. The CDR3 length is 17 residues.

V gene TRBV6-6 combines with J gene TRBJ2-1, with 7 bases identical to TRBD1. Germline V gene lookup returns CDR1 MNHNY and CDR2 SVGAGI (reference sequence). The CDR3 totals 14 residues. After removal of 2 bases from V and 8 bases from J, the junction contained 6 bases not matched to a gene. Here the CDR3 DNA reads TGTGCCAGCAGTTACCCGACAGGGACCCATGAGCAGTTCTTC. It yields the protein CASSYPTGTHEQFF.

The chain employs TRBV5-1 and TRBJ1-1, with TRBD1 identical over 8 bases. There are 15 residues in the CDR3. CDR1 and CDR2 (germline): SGHRS, YFSETQ. The trim removed 4 bases at V and 2 bases at J, leaving 7 bases unmatched. CDR3 sequence: CASSPTTGANTEAFF. CDR3 DNA sequence: TGCGCCAGCAGCCCGACGACAGGGGCTAACACTGAAGCTTTCTTT.

Remarks on this clone: Germline and junction disagree at one end, which may indicate a read error. The chain uses TRBV7-7 and TRBJ2-7; possibly TRBD2 for D (6 bases). Germline V gene sequence: CDR1 SSHAT, CDR2 FNYEAQ (reference sequence). The CDR3 has 14 residues. As DNA, the CDR3 is TGTGCTAGCAGCTTAGGAGGGATGAGCTACGAGCAGTACTTC. Its translation: CASSLGGMSYEQYF.

The V gene is TRBV6-1, the J gene TRBJ2-2, with unresolved D. Trimming took off 2 bases at V and 1 base at J, with 5 bases between the two ends. Germline V gene sequence: CDR1 MNHNS, CDR2 SASEGT. The CDR3 is 14 amino acids. The DNA for the CDR3 is TGTGCCAGCAGTGAATACGGGAACACCGGGGAGCTGTTTTTT. Protein product: CASSEYGNTGELFF.

This clone showed up just once. V is TRBV19 and J is TRBJ1-5; possibly TRBD1 for D (5 bases). Germline-derived CDR1 and CDR2 are LNHDA and SQIVND (reference sequence). This CDR3 is built from 15 residues. With 3 bases removed from V and 3 bases from J, the gap between germline ends came to 12 bases. The CDR3 is CASSMSPGNNQPQHF. As DNA, the CDR3 is TGTGCCAGTAGTATGAGCCCAGGGAACAATCAGCCCCAGCATTTT.

The V and J genes are TRBV7-8 and TRBJ2-1, with 10 bases identical to TRBD2. Looked up from germline, CDR1 is SGHVS and CDR2 is FQNEAQ. CDR3 size: 16 residues. V shed 0 bases, J shed 4 bases, and the junction held 3 bases outside the gene matches. The CDR3 sequence: CASSLALAGGYNEQFF. In nucleotides, the CDR3 is TGTGCCAGCAGCTTAGCCTTAGCGGGGGGTTACAATGAGCAGTTCTTC.

This clone has a single count. The J gene is TRBJ1-4, the V gene TRBV5-4; possible D gene TRBD1, 6 bases. Germline CDR1 and CDR2: SGHNT and YYREEE (reference sequence). This CDR3 has 16 residues. V was trimmed by 4 bases and J by 0 bases, leaving 13 bases between them. CDR3 coding DNA: TGTGCCAGCAGCCTAAGACAGGTTGCAACTAATGAAAAACTGTTTTTT. It specifies CASSLRQVATNEKLFF. The full variable domain, its missing parts supplied by reference TRBV5-4 and TRBJ1-4, is ETGVTQSPTHLIKTRGQQVTLRCSSQSGHNTVSWYQQALGQGPQFIFQYYREEENGRGNFPPRFSGLQFPNYSSELNVNALELDDSALYLCASSLRQVATNEKLFFGSGTQLSVL.

The chain has TRBV6-5 and TRBJ1-5, with 7 bases identical to TRBD1. Per the germline V gene, CDR1 is MNHEY and CDR2 is SVGAGI. The V gene end was trimmed by 4 bases and the J gene end by 4 bases; junction bases not matched to a gene: 4. The CDR3 spans 14 residues. CDR3 in amino acids: CASSLQGKNQPQHF. The CDR3 DNA is TGTGCCAGCAGTTTACAGGGGAAGAATCAGCCCCAGCATTTT.

A few counts support this clone. This sequence joins TRBV12-5 and TRBJ2-1; D possibly corresponds to TRBD1 (8 bases). This CDR3 region has 15 residues. Trimming removed 0 bases from V and 5 bases from J, with 11 bases in between. CDR1 is LGHNT and CDR2 is FRNRAP in the germline V gene. CDR3 amino acids: CASGLVQGGDNEQFF. CDR3 DNA sequence: TGTGCTAGTGGTTTGGTACAGGGGGGGGACAATGAGCAGTTCTTC. The whole variable domain, remainder taken from reference TRBV12-5 and TRBJ2-1, is DARVTQTPRHKVTEMGQEVTMRCQPILGHNTVFWYRQTMMQGLELLAYFRNRAPLDDSGMPKDRFSAEMPDATLATLKIQPSEPRDSAVYFCASGLVQGGDNEQFFGPGTRLTVL.

This chain joins TRBV7-8 and TRBJ1-6, with 9 positions matching TRBD1. Germline lookup yields CDR1 SGHVS and CDR2 FQNEAQ. This CDR3 region has 15 residues. J lost 5 bases, V lost 5 bases, and 4 bases had no gene match. Here the CDR3 DNA reads TGTGCCAGCAGCGCCCGGGACAGGGATAATTCACCCCTCCACTTT. Protein product: CASSARDRDNSPLHF. Based on the CDR3 plus reference TRBV7-8 and TRBJ1-6, the full variable domain is GAGVSQSPRYKVAKRGQDVALRCDPISGHVSLFWYQQALGQGPEFLTYFQNEAQLDKSGLPSDRFFAERPEGSVSTLKIQRTQQEDSAVYLCASSARDRDNSPLHFGNGTRLTVT.

The chain is built from TRBV9 and TRBJ2-2; D call uncertain. V dropped 3 bases and J dropped 9 bases, with 9 bases sitting between them. Germline V CDR1 and CDR2: SGDLS, YYNGEE. The CDR3 consists of 12 residues. Here the CDR3 reads CASSAGGWELFF. CDR3 DNA sequence: TGTGCCAGCAGCGCCGGCGGCTGGGAGCTGTTTTTT.

This clone was seen just once. The rearrangement links TRBV11-3 to TRBJ1-1; TRBD1 is a possible D gene (5 bases). Germline V gene sequence: CDR1 SGHNT, CDR2 YENEEA. V was clipped by 5 bases and J by 3 bases, with 19 bases between them. The CDR3 is made up of 16 amino acids. CDR3 nucleotides: TGTGCCAGCAGCCCCCGGGGGAGGGGACGGCACACTGAAGCTTTCTTT. Encoded protein: CASSPRGRGRHTEAFF.

The CDR3 loop is CASSPGGSGQYF. In DNA form, the CDR3 reads TGTGCCAGCAGCCCAGGGGGCAGCGGGCAGTACTTC. This chain links TRBV7-8 with TRBJ2-7; TRBD1 agrees at 8 bases. Looked up from germline, CDR1 is SGHVS and CDR2 is FQNEAQ. Trimming at V came to 5 bases and at J to 9 bases, leaving 6 bases not matched to a gene. The CDR3 length is 12 residues.

With regard to this clone: No conserved phenylalanine or tryptophan is present at the end of the CDR3, so a read error is the likely explanation. The DNA is left out, because the CDR3 cannot be placed on it with certainty; the CDR3 is given as TCRdb lists it. The V gene is TRBV9, the J gene TRBJ2-7; the tabulated D call, TRBD2, remains unverified against the DNA. The germline gives CDR1 SGDLS, CDR2 YYNGEE. The CDR3 length is 12 residues, termini included. CDR3 sequence reads: CASSVGGGFPSS.

The J gene is TRBJ2-3, the V gene TRBV4-3; D is possibly TRBD1 (6 bases). There are 13 residues in the CDR3. V was cut by 1 base and J by 6 bases, with 8 bases left in between. CDR1 is LGHNA and CDR2 is YSLEER in the germline V gene. The CDR3 nucleotides read TGCGCCAGCAGCCAAGGCCAGGGGGATACGCAGTATTTT. This codes for CASSQGQGDTQYF.

V gene TRBV6-5 combines with J gene TRBJ2-7; 7 bases map to TRBD1. CDR3 length equals 15 residues. Per germline, CDR1 MNHEY and CDR2 SVGAGI. The J segment lost 7 bases and the V segment lost 0 bases, leaving 9 bases of the junction unmatched. Here the CDR3 DNA reads TGTGCCAGCAGTTACTCGCCCGGACAGGAATGGGAGCAGTACTTC. Translation gives CASSYSPGQEWEQYF.

The chain carries TRBV25-1 and TRBJ2-1; D may be TRBD2 (5 bases). CDR3 length equals 16 residues. Trimming stripped 5 bases from V and 0 bases from J, with 14 bases between. Germline CDR1 is MGHDK and CDR2 is SYGVNS. CDR3 protein: CASSPLGAVSYNEQFF. CDR3 DNA sequence: TGTGCCAGCAGTCCCCTTGGAGCGGTCTCCTACAATGAGCAGTTCTTC.

The chain employs TRBV10-2 and TRBJ2-7, with a weak D call TRBD1 (5 bases). V was pared by 0 bases and J by 2 bases, with 8 bases between. The CDR3 runs 14 residues. Germline V CDR1 and CDR2: WSHSY, SAAADI. The CDR3 loop reads CASSESWGPYEQYF. The CDR3 region has the DNA TGCGCCAGCAGTGAGTCGTGGGGCCCCTACGAGCAGTACTTC.

The chain uses TRBV4-3 and TRBJ2-2; TRBD1 is a possible D gene (6 bases). This CDR3 spans 15 amino acids. V lost 0 bases, J lost 5 bases, and 10 bases lay in between. In germline, CDR1 is LGHNA, CDR2 YSLEER. The CDR3 spells CASSQEWGRTGELFF. In DNA, the CDR3 is TGCGCCAGCAGCCAAGAATGGGGGCGGACCGGGGAGCTGTTTTTT.

V usage is TRBV6-5 and J usage is TRBJ1-1; D gene ambiguous. The CDR3 is 15 residues long. Trimming took off 0 bases at V and 0 bases at J, with 8 bases between the two ends. Germline V lookup: CDR1 MNHEY, CDR2 SVGAGI. CDR3 sequence: CASSYSITVNTEAFF. The DNA of the CDR3 is TGTGCCAGCAGTTACTCGATTACGGTGAACACTGAAGCTTTCTTT.

This clone was seen a handful of times. The V gene is TRBV25-1, the J gene TRBJ1-6, with a tentative D call TRBD1 (5 bases). Trimming cost V 8 bases and J 7 bases, with 18 bases left between them. Germline V gene data show CDR1 as MGHDK and CDR2 as SYGVNS. This CDR3 is built from 15 residues. The CDR3 nucleotides are TGTGCCAGCGGGACTTTTACCTCGGGAAATTCACCCCTCCACTTT. It translates to CASGTFTSGNSPLHF.

The chain employs TRBV2 and TRBJ1-2; 8 nucleotides agree with TRBD1. The CDR3 spans 16 residues. V lost 5 bases and J lost 4; bases outside the gene matches: 12. Germline V gene lookup returns CDR1 SNHLY and CDR2 FYNNEI. DNA for the CDR3: TGTGCCAGCAGTCAGCAAACGACAGGGGCAGGCTATGGCTACACCTTC. Translating gives CASSQQTTGAGYGYTF.